This TCR beta chain was sequenced during a study of T cell clonality in common variable immunodeficiency. The study's findings and limits: Authors noted CVID clonality's cause needs subpopulation repertoire sequencing. In common variable immunodeficiency, TCR beta chains reportedly carried fewer deletions and N-nucleotide insertions. CVID subjects shared fewer TCRbeta clones than healthy controls did.

Assay used: immunoSEQ multiplex PCR; TCRdb lists only in-frame clones, some missing. The profile covers about 40,000 clones, none occurring a single time. This clone was counted many times. Its antigen is unidentified. The origin of this receptor is a person aged 18 to 75 in good health. Specimen: peripheral blood mononuclear cells.

The CDR3 here is CASSLGLAGTYGTDTQYF. The DNA read from the CDR3 is TGTGCCAGCAGCTTAGGACTAGCGGGAACTTACGGCACAGATACG. The chain couples TRBV13 to TRBJ2-3; 10 positions match TRBD2. The read falls 3 residues short of the CDR3 end, and the missing part is taken from the germline J gene. Germline V gene sequence: CDR1 PRHDT, CDR2 FYEKMQ (reference sequence). Trimming took 0 bases from V and 1 from J; bases not matched to a gene: 7. This CDR3 comprises 18 residues.